Sequencing of this T cell receptor beta chain was carried out in a study of regulatory T cells in long-lasting Graves disease. The study's findings and limits: New patients shared more than 750 public clonotypes, fewer than the roughly 2,700 shared by persistent patients. The study found TRBV28, TRBJ1-2 and TRBJ2-5 favored in persistent disease.

There are 16 residues in the CDR3. V lost 4 bases, J lost 6 bases, and 18 bases lay in between. From germline, CDR1 is LGHDT and CDR2 YNNKEL (reference sequence). CDR3 regions were amplified by Arm-PCR using iRepertoire HTBI primers to build TCR beta libraries. TCRdb itself ran the multiplex PCR reads through MiXCR, one entry per CDR3 protein. This sample has 300,000 to 500,000 distinct CDR3 sequences, with less than 25% found just once. The sample holds a few counts of this clonotype. The target antigen is unknown. Time point specified: persistent/refractory GD, antithyroid drugs over 5 years with positive TRAb. From PBMCs, RNA was extracted and then used to make the TCR library. Patients were from an endocrinology department in Xi'an, China.

The chain uses TRBV3-1 and TRBJ2-2; TRBD2 is a possible D gene (6 bases). The sequence came from a female donor with Graves disease. The sequencing here drew on peripheral blood mononuclear cells (PBMCs), taken when the disease was refractory, from a patient treated with antithyroid drugs. CDR3 bases: TGTGCCAGCAGCCCCAGACTAGTTGGAAGGCCCGGGGAGCTGTTTTTT. Protein product: CASSPRLVGRPGELFF.